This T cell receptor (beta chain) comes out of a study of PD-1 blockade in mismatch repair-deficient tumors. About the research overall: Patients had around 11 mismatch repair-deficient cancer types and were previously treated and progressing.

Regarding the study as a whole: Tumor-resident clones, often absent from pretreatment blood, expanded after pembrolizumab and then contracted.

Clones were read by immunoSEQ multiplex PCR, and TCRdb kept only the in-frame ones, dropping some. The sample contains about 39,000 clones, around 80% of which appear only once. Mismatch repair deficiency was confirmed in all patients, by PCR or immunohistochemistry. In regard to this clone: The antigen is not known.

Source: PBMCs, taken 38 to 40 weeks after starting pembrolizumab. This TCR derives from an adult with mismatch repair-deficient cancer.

The CDR3 nucleotides read TGTGCCACCAGCGGACCGGGACAGCCTGCCTTGAACACTGAAGCTTTCTTT. Translated, it gives CATSGPGQPALNTEAFF. The genes are TRBV15 and TRBJ1-1; 7 bases are shared with TRBD1. Germline V gene lookup returns CDR1 LNHNV and CDR2 YYDKDF (reference sequence). Losses at the gene ends were 5 bases for V and 0 bases for J; bases not matched to a gene: 12. This CDR3 spans 17 amino acids.